This T cell receptor (beta chain) was captured by sequencing in a study of blood T cell repertoires in COVID-19 (dated by TCRdb to between 2020 and 2021). Background on the whole study: Collaborator samples came from the United States, Italy and Spain and covered acute and convalescent phases of COVID-19. The material from the prospective study consisted of cDNA or gDNA derived from T cells, B-cell-depleted T cells, or PBMCs. Where available, HLA class I and class II types were taken from metadata supplied by the sample provider and were not determined by assay-based typing. Deeply sampled blood TCRbeta repertoires from subjects exposed to, actively infected with, or recovered from COVID-19 were included in the dataset. The repertoires were released in a freely available public database intended as a resource for research on the immune response to SARS-CoV-2. The samples were drawn from the first 160 participants of the ongoing ImmuneRACE study and from under 1,500 subjects provided by 6 global collaborators. The sample metadata nearly always contained a de-identified subject ID, COVID-19 status, age in years and sex. Points the paper makes about the study in general: The quantity of clinical and demographic metadata differed by source and by participant and was supplied without curation.

The immunoSEQ Assay, a bias-controlled multiplex PCR, was used to amplify TCRbeta CDR3 regions from genomic DNA. In the authors' own workflow: Nucleated cell counts per sample were estimated from amplification of reference gene primers within the assay. To quantify the absolute abundance of each unique TCRbeta CDR3 rearrangement, sequence reads were collapsed and filtered. For each sample, productive Simpson clonality was calculated as the square root of Simpson's diversity index across productive rearrangements. What TCRdb holds here is the immuneACCESS table cut down to in-frame rearrangements. Part of the clones is not present; checked against another copy, under half of the missing clones reflect an unresolved V gene, and the others are unexplained. The DNA gave D and trimming, while V, J and clone size come from that table. Within this sample are roughly 400,000 clones, with about nine tenths of them counted one time only. The biggest ten clones account for approximately 1.5% of the sample.

To note about this clone: The antigen it recognizes is unknown. No quality values exist for individual bases; no much larger clone is one base distant. This sample also contains other DNA sequences that code for the same CDR3.

Trimming costs V 4 bases and J 0 bases, and their ends lie 10 bases apart. The CDR3 holds 14 amino acids from the cysteine to the phenylalanine. Only CDR3 DNA is held: 42 bases, read in frame from base 1. CDR1 SGHRS and CDR2 YFSETQ are derived from the germline V gene. Participants in the prospective study were enrolled through a virtual design, were aged about 18 to 100 years, and lived in 24 United States geographic areas. In the prospective study, participants were assigned to cohorts based on the clinical history participants reported in a screening survey and a study questionnaire. Recovered participants in ImmuneRACE Cohort 3 were defined as having two consecutive negative NP/OP PCR tests, clearance from a healthcare professional, or resolution of symptoms. Each participant in the prospective study had whole blood, serum and a nasopharyngeal or oropharyngeal swab collected by mobile phlebotomists. Additional blood draws and questionnaires over an approximately 2-month period could optionally be provided by prospective study participants. Blood samples from the prospective study were shipped frozen or at room temperature prior to DNA extraction.

This sequence was found in a woman aged 25 to 39 who had recovered from COVID-19. Sequencing was done on a sample of PBMCs or T cells enriched from blood (not recorded which). In this chain, TRBV5-1 is recombined with TRBJ1-1; the D gene is not confidently resolved. In nucleotides, the sequence is TGCGCCAGCAGCCTCCAAACTATGAACACTGAAGCTTTCTTT. It is translated as CASSLQTMNTEAFF.